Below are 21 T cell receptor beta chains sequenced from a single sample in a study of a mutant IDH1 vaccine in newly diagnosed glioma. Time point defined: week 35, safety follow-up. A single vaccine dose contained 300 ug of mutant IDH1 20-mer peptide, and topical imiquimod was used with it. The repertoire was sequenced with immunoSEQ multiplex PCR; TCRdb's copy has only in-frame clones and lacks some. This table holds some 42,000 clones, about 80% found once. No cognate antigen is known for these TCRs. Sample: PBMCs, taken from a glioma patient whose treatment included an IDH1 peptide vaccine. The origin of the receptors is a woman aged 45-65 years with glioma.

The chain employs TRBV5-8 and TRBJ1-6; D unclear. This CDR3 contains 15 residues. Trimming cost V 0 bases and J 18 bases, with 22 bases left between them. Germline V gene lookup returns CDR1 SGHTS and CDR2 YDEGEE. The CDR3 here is CASSLGWGSHFLSHF. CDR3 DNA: TGTGCCAGCAGCTTGGGGTGGGGTTCCCACTTTCTGTCCCACTTT. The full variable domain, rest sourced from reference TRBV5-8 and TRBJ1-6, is EAGVTQSPTHLIKTRGQQATLRCSPISGHTSVYWYQQALGLGLQFLLWYDEGEERNRGNFPPRFSGRQFPNYSSELNVNALELEDSALYLCASSLGWGSHFLSHFGNGTRLTVT.

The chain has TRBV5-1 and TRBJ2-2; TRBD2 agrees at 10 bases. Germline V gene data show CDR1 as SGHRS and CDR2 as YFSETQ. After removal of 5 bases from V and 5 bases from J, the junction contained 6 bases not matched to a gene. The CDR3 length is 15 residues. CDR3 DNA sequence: TGCGCCAGCAGAGTCGCTAGCGGGGGAACCGGGGAGCTGTTTTTT. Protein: CASRVASGGTGELFF. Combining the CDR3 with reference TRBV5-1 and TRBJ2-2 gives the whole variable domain KAGVTQTPRYLIKTRGQQVTLSCSPISGHRSVSWYQQTPGQGLQFLFEYFSETQRNKGNFPGRFSGRQFSNSRSEMNVSTLELGDSALYLCASRVASGGTGELFFGEGSRLTVL.

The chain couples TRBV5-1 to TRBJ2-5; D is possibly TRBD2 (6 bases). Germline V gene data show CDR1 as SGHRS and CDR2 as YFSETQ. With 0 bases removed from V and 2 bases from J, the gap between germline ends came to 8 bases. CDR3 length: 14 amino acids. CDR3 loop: CASSLGTTQETQYF. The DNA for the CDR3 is TGCGCCAGCAGCTTGGGGACTACACAAGAGACCCAGTACTTC.

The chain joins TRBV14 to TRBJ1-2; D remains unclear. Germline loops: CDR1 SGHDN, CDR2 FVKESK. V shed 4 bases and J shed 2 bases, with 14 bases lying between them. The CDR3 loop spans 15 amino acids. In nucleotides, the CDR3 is TGTGCCAGCAGCCGCACGGACGGCTACAACTATGGCTACACCTTC. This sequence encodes CASSRTDGYNYGYTF.

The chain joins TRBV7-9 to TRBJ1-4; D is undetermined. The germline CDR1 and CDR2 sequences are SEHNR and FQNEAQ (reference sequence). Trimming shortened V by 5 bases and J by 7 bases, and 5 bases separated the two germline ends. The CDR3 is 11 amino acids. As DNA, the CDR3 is TGTGCCAGCAGCCGGTCTGAAAAACTGTTTTTT. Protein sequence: CASSRSEKLFF.

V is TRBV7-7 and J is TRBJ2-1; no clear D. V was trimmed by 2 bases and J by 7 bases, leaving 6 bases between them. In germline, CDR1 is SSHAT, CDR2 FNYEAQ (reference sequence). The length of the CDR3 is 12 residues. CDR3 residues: CASSLNGNEQFF. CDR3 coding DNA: TGTGCCAGCAGCTTAAACGGTAATGAGCAGTTCTTC.

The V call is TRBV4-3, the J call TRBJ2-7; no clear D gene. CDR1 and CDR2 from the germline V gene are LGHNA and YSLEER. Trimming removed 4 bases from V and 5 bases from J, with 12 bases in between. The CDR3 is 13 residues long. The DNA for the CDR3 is TGCGCCAGCAGCCCTGAACACCCCCACGAGCAGTACTTC. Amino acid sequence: CASSPEHPHEQYF.

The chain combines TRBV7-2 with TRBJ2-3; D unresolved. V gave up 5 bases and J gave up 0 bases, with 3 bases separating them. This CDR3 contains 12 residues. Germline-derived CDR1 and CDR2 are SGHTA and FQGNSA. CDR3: CASSPSTDTQYF. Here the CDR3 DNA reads TGTGCCAGCAGCCCGAGCACAGATACGCAGTATTTT.

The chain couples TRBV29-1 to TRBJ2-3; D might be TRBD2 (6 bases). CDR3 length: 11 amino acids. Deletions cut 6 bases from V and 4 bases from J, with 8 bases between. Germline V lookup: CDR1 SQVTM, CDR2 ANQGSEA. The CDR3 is CSVGRSDTQYF. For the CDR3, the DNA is TGCAGCGTGGGGAGGTCAGATACGCAGTATTTT.

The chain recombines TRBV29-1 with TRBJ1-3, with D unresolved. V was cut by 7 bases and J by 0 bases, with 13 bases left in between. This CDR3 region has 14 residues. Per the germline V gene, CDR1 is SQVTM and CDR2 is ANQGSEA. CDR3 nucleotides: TGCAGCGCATATCAGAGGTACTCTGGAAACACCATATATTTT. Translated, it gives CSAYQRYSGNTIYF. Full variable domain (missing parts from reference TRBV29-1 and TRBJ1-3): SAVISQKPSRDICQRGTSLTIQCQVDSQVTMMFWYRQQPGQSLTLIATANQGSEATYESGFVIDKFPISRPNLTFSTLTVSNMSPEDSSIYLCSAYQRYSGNTIYFGEGSWLTVV.

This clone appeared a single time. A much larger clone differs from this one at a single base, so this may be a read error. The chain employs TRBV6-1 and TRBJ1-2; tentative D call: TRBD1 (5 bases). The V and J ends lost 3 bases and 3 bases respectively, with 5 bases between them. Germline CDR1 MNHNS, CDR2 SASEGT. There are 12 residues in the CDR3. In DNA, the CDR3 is TGTGCCAGCAGTGACAGGGACTATGGCTACACCTTC. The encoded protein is CASSDRDYGYTF.

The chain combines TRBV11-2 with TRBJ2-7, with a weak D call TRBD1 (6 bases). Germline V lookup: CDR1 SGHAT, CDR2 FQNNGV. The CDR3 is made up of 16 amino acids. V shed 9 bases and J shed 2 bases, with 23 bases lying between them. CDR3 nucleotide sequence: TGTGCCAGTTACCACGGGTGGACAGCCTTCCCCTACGAGCAGTACTTC. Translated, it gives CASYHGWTAFPYEQYF.

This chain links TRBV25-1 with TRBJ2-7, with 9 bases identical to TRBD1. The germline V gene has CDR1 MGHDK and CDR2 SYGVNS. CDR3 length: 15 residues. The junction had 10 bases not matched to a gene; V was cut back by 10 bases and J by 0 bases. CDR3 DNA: TGTGCCACCGGGACAGGGACTCTTAGCTCCTACGAGCAGTACTTC. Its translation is CATGTGTLSSYEQYF.

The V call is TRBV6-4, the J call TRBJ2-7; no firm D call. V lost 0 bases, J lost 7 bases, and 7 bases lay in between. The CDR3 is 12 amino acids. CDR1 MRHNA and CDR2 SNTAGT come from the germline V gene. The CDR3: CASSDSPREQYF. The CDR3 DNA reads TGTGCCAGCAGTGACTCCCCTCGGGAGCAGTACTTC.

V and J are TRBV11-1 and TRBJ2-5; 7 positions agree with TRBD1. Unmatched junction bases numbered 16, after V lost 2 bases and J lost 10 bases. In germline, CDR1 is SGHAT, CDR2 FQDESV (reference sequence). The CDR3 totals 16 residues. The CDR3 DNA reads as TGTGCCAGCAGCTTAAGGGCTGGATCGACAGGGCAAATCCAGTACTTC. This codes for CASSLRAGSTGQIQYF.

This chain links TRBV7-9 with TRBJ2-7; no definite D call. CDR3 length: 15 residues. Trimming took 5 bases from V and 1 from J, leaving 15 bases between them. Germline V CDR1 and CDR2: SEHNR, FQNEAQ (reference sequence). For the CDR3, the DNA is TGTGCCAGCAGCCGTTTTGCGACCGGATCCTACGAGCAGTACTTC. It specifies CASSRFATGSYEQYF.

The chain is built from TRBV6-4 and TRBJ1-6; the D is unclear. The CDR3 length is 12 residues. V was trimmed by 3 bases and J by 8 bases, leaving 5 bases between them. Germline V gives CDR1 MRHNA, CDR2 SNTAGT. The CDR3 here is CASSDGYSPLHF. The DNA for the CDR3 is TGTGCCAGCAGTGATGGCTATTCACCCCTCCACTTT.

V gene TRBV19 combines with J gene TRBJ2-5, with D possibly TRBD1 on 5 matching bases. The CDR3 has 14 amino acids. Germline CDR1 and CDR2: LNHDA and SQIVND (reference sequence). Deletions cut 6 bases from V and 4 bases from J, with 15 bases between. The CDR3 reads CASSLLQGSETQYF. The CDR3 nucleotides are TGTGCCAGTAGCCTACTCCAGGGCTCAGAGACCCAGTACTTC.

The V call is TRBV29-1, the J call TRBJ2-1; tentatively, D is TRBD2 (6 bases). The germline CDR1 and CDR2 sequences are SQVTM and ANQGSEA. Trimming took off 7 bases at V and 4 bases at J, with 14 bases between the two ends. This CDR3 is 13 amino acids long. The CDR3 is CSAYGGSYNEQFF. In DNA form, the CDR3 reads TGCAGCGCATATGGAGGGTCGTACAATGAGCAGTTCTTC.

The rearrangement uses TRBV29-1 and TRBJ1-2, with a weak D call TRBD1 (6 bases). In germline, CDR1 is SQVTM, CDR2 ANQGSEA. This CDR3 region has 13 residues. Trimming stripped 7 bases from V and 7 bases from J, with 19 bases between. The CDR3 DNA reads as TGCAGCGCCTCACAGGGCGGAGGGATTGGCTACACCTTC. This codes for CSASQGGGIGYTF.

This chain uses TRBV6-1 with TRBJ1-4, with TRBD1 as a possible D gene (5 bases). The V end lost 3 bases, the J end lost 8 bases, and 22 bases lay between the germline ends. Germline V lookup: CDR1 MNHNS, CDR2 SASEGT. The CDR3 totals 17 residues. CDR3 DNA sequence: TGTGCCAGCAGTGAGATGAGTGTCGGGACTGGAGGGGAAAAACTGTTTTTT. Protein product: CASSEMSVGTGGEKLFF.